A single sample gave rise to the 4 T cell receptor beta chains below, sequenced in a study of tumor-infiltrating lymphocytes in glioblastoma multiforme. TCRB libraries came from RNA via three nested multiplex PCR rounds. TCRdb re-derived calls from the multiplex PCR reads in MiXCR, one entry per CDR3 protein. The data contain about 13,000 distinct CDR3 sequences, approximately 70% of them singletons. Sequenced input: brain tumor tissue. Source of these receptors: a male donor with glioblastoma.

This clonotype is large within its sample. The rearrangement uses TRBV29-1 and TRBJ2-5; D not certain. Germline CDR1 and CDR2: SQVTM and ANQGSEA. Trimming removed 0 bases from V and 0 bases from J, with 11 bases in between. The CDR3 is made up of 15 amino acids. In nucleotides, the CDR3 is TGCAGCGTTGAAGAGCACAGCCGCCACCAAGAGACCCAGTACTTC. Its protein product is CSVEEHSRHQETQYF.

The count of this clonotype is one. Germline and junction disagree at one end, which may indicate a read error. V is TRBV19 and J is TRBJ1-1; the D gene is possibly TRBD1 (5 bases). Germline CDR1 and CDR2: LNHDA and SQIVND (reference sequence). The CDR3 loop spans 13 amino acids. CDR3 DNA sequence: TGTGCCAGTAGACCTCTCTTGGACACTGGAGCTTTCTTT. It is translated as CASRPLLDTGAFF.

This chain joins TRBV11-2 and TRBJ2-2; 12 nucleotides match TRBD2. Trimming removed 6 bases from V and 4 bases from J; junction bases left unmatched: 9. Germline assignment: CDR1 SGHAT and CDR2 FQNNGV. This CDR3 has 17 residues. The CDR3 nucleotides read TGTGCCAGCAGTTCGACTAGCGGGAGAATAAGCACCGGGGAGCTGTTTTTT. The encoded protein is CASSSTSGRISTGELFF.

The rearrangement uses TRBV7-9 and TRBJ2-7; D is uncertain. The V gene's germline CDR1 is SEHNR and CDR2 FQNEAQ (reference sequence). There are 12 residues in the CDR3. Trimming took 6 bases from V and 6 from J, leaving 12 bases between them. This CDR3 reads CASSFDFCEQYF. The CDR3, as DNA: TGTGCCAGCAGTTTTGACTTCTGCGAGCAGTACTTC.